A selection of T cell receptor beta chains follows, all from one sample in a study of blood T cell repertoires in COVID-19. The assay was immunoSEQ multiplex PCR, and TCRdb's table has in-frame clones only and misses some. The data hold around 170,000 clones, with roughly nine tenths observed a single time. Sequenced: peripheral blood. The receptors stem from a woman aged 70-85 years with acute or convalescent COVID-19. Each CDR3 is given with its conserved first and last residue. The order of the fields is CDR3 length, J gene, clone size, V gene, D gene, CDR3 protein, CDR3 DNA. A D gene is named only where the DNA matches it firmly. Only part of the rows carry a size: once, few, many, or a class if the clone is expanded.

>16|TRBJ2-3|NA|TRBV4-1|TRBD2
CASSQDGGGFGDTQYF
TGCGCCAGCAGCCAAGATGGCGGGGGGTTTGGAGATACGCAGTATTTT
>14|TRBJ1-2|NA|TRBV4-1|NA
CASSQEARGVGYTF
TGCGCCAGCAGCCAAGAGGCCAGGGGAGTAGGCTACACCTTC
>15|TRBJ1-2|once|TRBV3-1/TRBV3-2|NA
CASSQEGGAGYGYTF
TGTGCCAGCAGCCAAGAAGGAGGGGCAGGCTATGGCTACACCTTC
>16|TRBJ1-2|NA|TRBV7-2|NA
CASSSWGGGSNYGYTF
TGTGCCAGCAGCTCTTGGGGTGGAGGGTCCAACTATGGCTACACCTTC
>16|TRBJ2-1|NA|TRBV11-2|TRBD2
CASSLPQTSGRNEQFF
TGTGCCAGCAGCCTTCCTCAGACTAGCGGACGCAATGAGCAGTTCTTC
>15|TRBJ2-1|NA|TRBV28|NA
CASRGQQGGFNEQFF
TGTGCCAGCAGAGGCCAACAGGGTGGTTTTAATGAGCAGTTCTTC
>12|TRBJ2-7|NA|TRBV13|NA
CASSRRVYEQYF
TGTGCCAGCAGTCGGAGGGTCTACGAGCAGTACTTC
>13|TRBJ2-7|few|TRBV6-6|NA
CASSDLAPYEQYF
TGTGCCAGCAGTGATCTCGCGCCCTACGAGCAGTACTTC
>16|TRBJ2-2|NA|TRBV7-2|NA
CASSSTGQLATGELFF
TGTGCCAGCAGCTCTACCGGACAGTTGGCCACCGGGGAGCTGTTTTTT
>15|TRBJ2-7|NA|TRBV7-2|NA
CASRPTGQYSYEQYF
TGTGCCAGCAGACCAACCGGACAGTACTCCTACGAGCAGTACTTC
>18|TRBJ2-3|NA|TRBV4-2|TRBD2
CASSQRDTSEYSTDTQYF
TGTGCCAGCAGCCAACGTGACACTAGCGAATATAGCACAGATACGCAGTATTTT
>14|TRBJ1-4|NA|TRBV7-2|NA
CASREGRPNEKLFF
TGTGCCAGCAGGGAAGGCAGGCCTAATGAAAAACTGTTTTTT
>15|TRBJ2-1|NA|TRBV6-6|NA
CASSPKGQTNNEQFF
TGTGCCAGCAGTCCGAAGGGACAAACAAACAATGAGCAGTTCTTC
>13|TRBJ1-5|few|TRBV19|NA
CASMSFPDQPQHF
TGTGCCAGTATGAGTTTTCCGGATCAGCCCCAGCATTTT
>15|TRBJ1-4|NA|TRBV5-1|NA
CASSPRGATNEKLFF
TGCGCCAGCAGCCCGCGGGGGGCGACTAATGAAAAACTGTTTTTT
>16|TRBJ1-1|once|TRBV6-2/TRBV6-3|NA
CASSYTLGLMNTEAFF
TGTGCCAGCAGTTACACGCTAGGACTGATGAACACTGAAGCTTTCTTT
>17|TRBJ2-1|few|TRBV7-9|NA
CASSPQQGTSSYNEQFF
TGTGCCAGCAGCCCACAACAGGGAACGTCGTCCTACAATGAGCAGTTCTTC
>15|TRBJ1-5|NA|TRBV27|TRBD1
CASKRPDRINQPQHF
TGTGCCAGCAAACGTCCGGACAGGATCAATCAGCCCCAGCATTTT
>16|TRBJ2-3|NA|TRBV4-3|NA
CASSQLLRGGTDTQYF
TGCGCCAGCAGCCAATTGTTGCGGGGAGGCACAGATACGCAGTATTTT
>9|TRBJ1-2|NA|TRBV29-1|NA
CSVDRGYTF
TGCAGCGTTGACAGGGGCTACACCTTC
>13|TRBJ1-2|NA|TRBV7-8|NA
CASSPGQSYGYTF
TGTGCCAGCAGCCCAGGACAGAGCTATGGCTACACCTTC
>14|TRBJ2-7|NA|TRBV11-2|NA
CASSSQGSAYEQYF
TGTGCCAGCAGCTCGCAGGGTTCGGCCTACGAGCAGTACTTC
>17|TRBJ2-7|NA|TRBV28|TRBD1
CASSFWVGTGNSYEQYF
TGTGCCAGCAGTTTTTGGGTAGGGACAGGGAACTCCTACGAGCAGTACTTC
>13|TRBJ1-2|NA|TRBV9|TRBD1
CASSVVTGTASTF
TGTGCCAGCAGCGTAGTTACCGGGACAGCCTCCACCTTC
>14|TRBJ1-1|NA|TRBV6-5|TRBD1
CASRPTGGGTEAFF
TGTGCCAGCAGGCCGACAGGGGGTGGCACTGAAGCTTTCTTT
>15|TRBJ2-7|many|TRBV5-1|TRBD2
CASSLAGGTQYEQYF
TGCGCCAGCAGCTTGGCCGGGGGGACTCAATACGAGCAGTACTTC
>13|TRBJ1-3|NA|TRBV9|NA
CASSVELGNTIYF
TGTGCCAGCAGTGTAGAGCTAGGAAACACCATATATTTT
>14|TRBJ2-1|NA|TRBV28|TRBD2
CASSTLSGSKEQFF
TGTGCCAGCAGTACCCTTAGCGGGAGTAAGGAGCAGTTCTTC
>14|TRBJ2-7|NA|TRBV18|NA
CASSPRREAYEQYF
TGTGCCAGCTCACCACGGAGGGAGGCCTACGAGCAGTACTTC
>15|TRBJ2-3|few|TRBV6-5|TRBD1
CASAQGAWSTDTQYF
TGTGCCAGCGCACAGGGGGCTTGGAGCACAGATACGCAGTATTTT
>14|TRBJ2-7|NA|TRBV10-3|NA
CASRGGGRGNEQYF
TGTGCCTCCCGGGGCGGGGGCCGAGGTAACGAGCAGTACTTC